This T cell receptor beta chain was profiled in a study of T cells in localized non-small cell lung cancer. Adjacent lung samples, free of atypia, were obtained at least 2 cm from the tumor margin. The length of the CDR3 is 15 residues. J was trimmed by 5 bases and V by 3 bases; bases with no gene match: 7. Germline-derived CDR1 and CDR2 are SGHRS and YFSETQ. The data were produced by immunoSEQ multiplex PCR, yet TCRdb's version contains in-frame clones alone and is incomplete. The table includes under 1,100 clones, roughly 21% detected once. The specimen was normal lung tissue next to the tumor, collected before any cancer treatment. The rearrangement joins TRBV5-1 to TRBJ2-2; 7 bases align to TRBD1. The sequence came from a male donor at least 60 years old with stage I lung adenocarcinoma. The CDR3 nucleotides read TGCGCCAGCAGCTCTGGGACAGTAAAGACCGGGGAGCTGTTTTTT. Amino acids: CASSSGTVKTGELFF. Full variable domain (missing parts from reference TRBV5-1 and TRBJ2-2): KAGVTQTPRYLIKTRGQQVTLSCSPISGHRSVSWYQQTPGQGLQFLFEYFSETQRNKGNFPGRFSGRQFSNSRSEMNVSTLELGDSALYLCASSSGTVKTGELFFGEGSRLTVL.